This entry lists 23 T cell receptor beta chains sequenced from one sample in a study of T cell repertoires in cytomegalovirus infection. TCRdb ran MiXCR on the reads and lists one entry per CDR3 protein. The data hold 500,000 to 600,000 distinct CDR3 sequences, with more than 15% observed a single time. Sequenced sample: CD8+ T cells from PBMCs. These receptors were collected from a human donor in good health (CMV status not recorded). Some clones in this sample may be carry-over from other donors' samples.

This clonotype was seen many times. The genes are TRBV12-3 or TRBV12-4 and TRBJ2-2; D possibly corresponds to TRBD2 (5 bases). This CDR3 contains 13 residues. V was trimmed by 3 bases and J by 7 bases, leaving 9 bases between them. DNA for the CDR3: TGTGCCAGCAGTTTTCCGGGGAGCGGGGAGCTGTTTTTT. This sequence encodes CASSFPGSGELFF.

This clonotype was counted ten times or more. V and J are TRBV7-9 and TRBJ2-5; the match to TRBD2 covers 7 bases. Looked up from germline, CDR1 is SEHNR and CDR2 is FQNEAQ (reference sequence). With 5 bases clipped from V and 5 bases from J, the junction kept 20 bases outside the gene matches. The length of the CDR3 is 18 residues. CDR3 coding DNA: TGTGCCAGCAGCCCGGGGTATCTAGCGGACGATTTCGGGGAGACCCAGTACTTC. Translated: CASSPGYLADDFGETQYF.

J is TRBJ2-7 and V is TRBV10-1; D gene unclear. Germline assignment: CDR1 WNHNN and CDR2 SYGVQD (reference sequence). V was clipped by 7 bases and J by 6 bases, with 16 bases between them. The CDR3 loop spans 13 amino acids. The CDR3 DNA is TGCGCCAGCACCCAGTACAGAAACGGCGAGCAGTACTTC. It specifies CASTQYRNGEQYF.

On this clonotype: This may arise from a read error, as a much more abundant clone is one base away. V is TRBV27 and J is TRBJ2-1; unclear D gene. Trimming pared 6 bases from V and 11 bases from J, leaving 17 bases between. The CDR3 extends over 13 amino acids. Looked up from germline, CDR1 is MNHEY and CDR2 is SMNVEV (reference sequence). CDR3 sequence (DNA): TGTGCCAGCAGCCTTCGTGGGGTTTATCAGCAGTTCTTC. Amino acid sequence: CASSLRGVYQQFF.

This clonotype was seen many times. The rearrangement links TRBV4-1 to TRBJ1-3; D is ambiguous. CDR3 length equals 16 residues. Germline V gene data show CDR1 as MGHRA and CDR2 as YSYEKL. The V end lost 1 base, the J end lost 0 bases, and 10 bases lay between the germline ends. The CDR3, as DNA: TGCGCCAGCAGCCAAGGCCTGGTCACCTCTGGAAACACCATATATTTT. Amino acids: CASSQGLVTSGNTIYF.

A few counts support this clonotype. As DNA, the CDR3 is TGTGCCAGCAGTTCGACTCCCTGGGATGAGCAGTTCTTC. Residues: CASSSTPWDEQFF. The chain carries TRBV28 and TRBJ2-1, with D unclear. Germline-derived CDR1 and CDR2 are MDHEN and SYDVKM. There are 13 residues in the CDR3. The V end was cut by 4 bases, the J end by 8 bases, with 12 bases between. Based on the CDR3 plus reference TRBV28 and TRBJ2-1, the full variable domain is DVKVTQSSRYLVKRTGEKVFLECVQDMDHENMFWYRQDPGLGLRLIYFSYDVKMKEKGDIPEGYSVSREKKERFSLILESASTNQTSMYLCASSSTPWDEQFFGPGTRLTVL.

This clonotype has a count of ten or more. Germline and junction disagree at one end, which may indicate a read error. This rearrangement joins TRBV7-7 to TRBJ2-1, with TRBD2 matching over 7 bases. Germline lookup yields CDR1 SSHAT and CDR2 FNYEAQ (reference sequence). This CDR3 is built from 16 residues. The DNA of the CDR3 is TGTGCTAGCAGACCGTCCACCACTAGCGCCTCCAATGAGCAGTTCTTC. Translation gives CASRPSTTSASNEQFF.

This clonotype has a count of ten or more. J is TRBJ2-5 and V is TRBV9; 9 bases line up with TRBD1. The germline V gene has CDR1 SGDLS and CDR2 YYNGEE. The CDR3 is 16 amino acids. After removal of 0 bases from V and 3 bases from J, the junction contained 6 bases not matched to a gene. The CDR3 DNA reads TGTGCCAGCAGCGTAGAGGGGACAGGGCGAGAAGAGACCCAGTACTTC. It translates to CASSVEGTGREETQYF.

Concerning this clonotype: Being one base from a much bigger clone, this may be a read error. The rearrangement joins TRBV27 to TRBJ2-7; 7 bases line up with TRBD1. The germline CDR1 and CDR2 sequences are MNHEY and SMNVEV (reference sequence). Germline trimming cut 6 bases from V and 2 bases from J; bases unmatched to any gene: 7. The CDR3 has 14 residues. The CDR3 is CASSPGTVPYEQYF. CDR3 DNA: TGTGCCAGCAGCCCCGGGACAGTTCCCTACGAGCAGTACTTC.

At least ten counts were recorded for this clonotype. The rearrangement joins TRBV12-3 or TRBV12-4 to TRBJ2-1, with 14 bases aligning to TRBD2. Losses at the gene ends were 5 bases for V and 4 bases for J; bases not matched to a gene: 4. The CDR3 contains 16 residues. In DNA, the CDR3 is TGTGCCAGCAGTAAGGGACTAGCGGGGGAATACAATGAGCAGTTCTTC. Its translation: CASSKGLAGEYNEQFF.

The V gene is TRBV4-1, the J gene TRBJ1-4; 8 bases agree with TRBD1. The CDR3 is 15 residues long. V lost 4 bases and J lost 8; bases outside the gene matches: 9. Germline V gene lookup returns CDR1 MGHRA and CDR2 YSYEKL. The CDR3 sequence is CASSLNRGSREKLFF. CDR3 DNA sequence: TGCGCCAGCAGCCTAAACAGGGGGTCGAGAGAAAAACTGTTTTTT.

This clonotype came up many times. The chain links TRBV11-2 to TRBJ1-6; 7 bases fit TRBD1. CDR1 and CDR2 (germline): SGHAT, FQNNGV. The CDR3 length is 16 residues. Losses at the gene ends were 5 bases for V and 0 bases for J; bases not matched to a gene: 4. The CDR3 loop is CASSKDRSSYNSPLHF. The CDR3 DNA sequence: TGTGCCAGCAGCAAGGACAGGAGCTCCTATAATTCACCCCTCCACTTT. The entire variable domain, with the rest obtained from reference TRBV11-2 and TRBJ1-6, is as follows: EAGVAQSPRYKIIEKRQSVAFWCNPISGHATLYWYQQILGQGPKLLIQFQNNGVVDDSQLPKDRFSAERLKGVDSTLKIQPAKLEDSAVYLCASSKDRSSYNSPLHFGNGTRLTVT.

The CDR3, as DNA: TGTGCCAGCGGAGGCGGCAGAGCTAACTATGGCTACACCTTC. As protein: CASGGGRANYGYTF. The V and J genes are TRBV9 and TRBJ1-2; no firm D call. Germline CDR1 reads SGDLS; CDR2 reads YYNGEE. Trimming shortened V by 7 bases and J by 0 bases, and 13 bases separated the two germline ends. This CDR3 contains 14 residues.

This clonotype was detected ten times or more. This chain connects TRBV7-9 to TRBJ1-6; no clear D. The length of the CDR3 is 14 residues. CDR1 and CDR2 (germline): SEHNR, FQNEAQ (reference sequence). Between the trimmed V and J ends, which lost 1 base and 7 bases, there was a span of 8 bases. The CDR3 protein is CASSLDSTNSPLHF. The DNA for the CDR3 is TGTGCCAGCAGCTTAGACAGTACCAATTCACCCCTCCACTTT.

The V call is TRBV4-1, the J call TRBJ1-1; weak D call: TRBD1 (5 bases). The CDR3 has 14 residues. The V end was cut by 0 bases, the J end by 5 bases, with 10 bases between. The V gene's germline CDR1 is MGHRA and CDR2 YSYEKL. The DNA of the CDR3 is TGCGCCAGCAGCCAAGATCTGGGACGGACTGAAGCTTTCTTT. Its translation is CASSQDLGRTEAFF.

The CDR3 protein is CASSLDRGFGEQYF. The DNA for the CDR3 is TGTGCCAGCAGCTTGGACAGGGGCTTTGGCGAGCAGTACTTC. The chain has TRBV5-6 and TRBJ2-7, with 7 bases identical to TRBD1. In germline, CDR1 is SGHDT, CDR2 YYEEEE. V lost 0 bases to trimming and J lost 6 bases; unmatched junction nucleotides: 6. The CDR3 runs 14 residues.

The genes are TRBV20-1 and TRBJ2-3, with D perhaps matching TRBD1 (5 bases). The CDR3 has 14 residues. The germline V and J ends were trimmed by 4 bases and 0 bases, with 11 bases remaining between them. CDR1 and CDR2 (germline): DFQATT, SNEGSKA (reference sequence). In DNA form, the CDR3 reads TGCAGTGCTACTCTCTGGGGCAGCACAGATACGCAGTATTTT. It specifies CSATLWGSTDTQYF.

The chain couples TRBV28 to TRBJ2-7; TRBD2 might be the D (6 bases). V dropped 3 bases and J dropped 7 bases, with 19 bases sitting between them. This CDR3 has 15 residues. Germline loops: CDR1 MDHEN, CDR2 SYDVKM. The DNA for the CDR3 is TGTGCCAGCAGTTTTTACAAACGGGGGAGAAGAGAGCAGTACTTC. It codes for CASSFYKRGRREQYF.

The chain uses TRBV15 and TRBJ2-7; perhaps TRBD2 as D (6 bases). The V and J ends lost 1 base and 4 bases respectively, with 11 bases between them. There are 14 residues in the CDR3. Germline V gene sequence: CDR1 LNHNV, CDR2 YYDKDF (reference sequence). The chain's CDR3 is CATSRGVGGYEQYF. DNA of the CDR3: TGTGCCACCAGCAGAGGGGTAGGAGGGTACGAGCAGTACTTC.

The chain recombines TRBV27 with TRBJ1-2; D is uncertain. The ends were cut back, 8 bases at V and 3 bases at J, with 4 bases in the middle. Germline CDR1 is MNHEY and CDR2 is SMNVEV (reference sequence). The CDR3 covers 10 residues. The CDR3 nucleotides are TGTGCCAGCCCTGACTATGGCTACACCTTC. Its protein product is CASPDYGYTF.

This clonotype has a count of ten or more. As DNA, the CDR3 is TGTGCCAGCAGCTCCGCGGACAGGGGAATCTATGGCTACACCTTC. The encoded protein is CASSSADRGIYGYTF. This chain connects TRBV5-4 to TRBJ1-2; 9 bases are shared with TRBD1. Germline CDR1 and CDR2: SGHNT and YYREEE (reference sequence). Trimming removed 3 bases from V and 4 bases from J; junction bases left unmatched: 7. This CDR3 is built from 15 residues.

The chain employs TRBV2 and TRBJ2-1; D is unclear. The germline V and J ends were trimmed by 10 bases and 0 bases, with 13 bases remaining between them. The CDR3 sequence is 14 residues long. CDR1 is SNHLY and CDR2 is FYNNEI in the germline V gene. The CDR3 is CATDLRSSYNEQFF. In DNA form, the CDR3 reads TGTGCCACCGATTTACGGAGCTCCTACAATGAGCAGTTCTTC.

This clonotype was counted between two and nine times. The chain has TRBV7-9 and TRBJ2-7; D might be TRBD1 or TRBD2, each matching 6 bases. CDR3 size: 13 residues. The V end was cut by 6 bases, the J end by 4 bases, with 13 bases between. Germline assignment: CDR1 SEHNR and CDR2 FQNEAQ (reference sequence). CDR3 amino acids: CASRTEGEYEQYF. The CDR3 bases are TGTGCCAGCAGAACGGAGGGGGAGTACGAGCAGTACTTC. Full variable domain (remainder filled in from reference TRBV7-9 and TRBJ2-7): DTGVSQNPRHKITKRGQNVTFRCDPISEHNRLYWYRQTLGQGPEFLTYFQNEAQLEKSRLLSDRFSAERPKGSFSTLEIQRTEQGDSAMYLCASRTEGEYEQYFGPGTRLTVT.